This TCR beta chain emerged from a study of cytomegalovirus exposure and HLA in healthy donors (TCRdb year 2017). For the wider study: An earlier analysis of some 500 of the donors reported about 250 Gb of sequence data and some 120 million unique TCR beta sequences from some 180 million T cells. An early release that covered 500 to 800 HLA-typed donors contained approximately 300 gigabases of sequencing data and 80 million or so unique TCR sequences. Of the approximately 370 genotyped donors, 70% to 90% were placed in the genetic ancestry cluster associated with self-reported Caucasian donors. The study aimed to test whether signatures of past pathogen exposure could be identified by cataloging public T cell receptors. The T cell repertoires of about 700 subjects were profiled by immunosequencing and related to cytomegalovirus serostatus. In addition to the first cohort of approximately 650 subjects, a separate validation cohort of approximately 120 different subjects was used. The study combined high-throughput TCR immunosequencing, statistical association of individual TCRs with disease status, and machine learning to predict cytomegalovirus infection status. In a later analysis, previously published TCR beta repertoires from 550 to 750 donors were re-analyzed and high-resolution HLA genotyping was added so that TCR occurrence patterns could be studied. The later analysis used no new phenotypic data to find candidate immune exposures, relying instead on TCR beta sequences and their occurrence across donors. To decide whether each TCR beta V gene segment behaved as functional or pseudogenic, an earlier analysis of over 500 of the donors relied on high-throughput TCR beta sequencing. Donor age, sex, ethnicity and CMV serostatus were collected together with the repertoire data. A later genetic analysis took genome-wide SNP genotypes for about three fifths of the 666 donors and used that subset as a discovery cohort. Every repertoire in the discovery cohort had been generated on one and the same sequencing platform. HLA typing covered class I and class II loci at four-digit resolution. Typing coverage varied by locus: roughly 620-640 donors for A, B, C, DRB1 and DQB1; roughly 510 for DQA1; over 600 for DPA1; roughly 450 for DPB1. Roughly 5 DR-DQ haplotypes were handled as single units for association and clustering because linkage in the cohort was strong. Among some 410 genotyped donors of the cohort, an average of around 240,000 unique TCR beta nucleotide sequences were sequenced per donor, 15% to 20% of them non-productive. The study at large found these results: In a later analysis, most CMV-associated TCR beta chains were found to appear HLA-restricted, with HLA associations seemingly driven largely by CMV exposure. Compared with the roughly 720-donor mean, donors in an Asian-associated ancestry cluster had fewer N-insertions in productive TCRs, according to a later genetic analysis. According to a later analysis, parvovirus B19, influenza, CMV and Epstein-Barr virus appeared linked to several top co-occurrence clusters. Most TCR sequences were observed very rarely across donors, whereas some public TCRs were present in many individuals. It was suggested by the authors that the approach could potentially be generalized to other disease states and immunological phenotypes. In a later analysis, more than 15,000 TCR beta sequences were associated with specific HLA alleles at a false discovery rate of 0.05. A further reported finding was that TCR beta sequences accurately predicted the HLA-A and HLA-B alleles for most subjects in the first cohort. Roughly uniform sequencing depth across donors was assumed in presence/absence analyses, although this assumption may not hold. Because counts were too low, roughly 16 rarely observed V segments, including chromosome 9 orphons, were left out of the earlier analysis of 587 of the donors. In an earlier analysis of roughly 500 of the donors, most TCR beta V segments appeared in productive rearrangements about 87% or about 30% of the time, broadly matching IMGT annotations. In both the original and validation cohorts, the classifier was reported to diagnose cytomegalovirus status with high specificity and sensitivity. Assigning TCR associations to individual alleles was difficult when HLA alleles, especially DR and DQ, strongly co-occurred. V-gene and J-gene trimming of TCR beta chains was associated with a missense DCLRE1C variant in a later genetic analysis, and the association was replicated in an independent cohort. For the cohort, immune exposure information was limited to CMV serostatus. A total of 164 TCR beta chains were listed by the study as associated with cytomegalovirus. A group of highly shared sequence variants was considered likely to be a technical artifact of the sequencing pipeline. The cohort was sequenced for TCR beta chains only, and without alpha or paired-chain data the features that could be detected were limited. Correlated functional status among segregating V segments might be attributable to linkage disequilibrium, but an unknown experimental factor could not be ruled out. In a later analysis, TCR association rates were found to vary across HLA loci, with the most associated TCRs seen for DRB1 alleles and the fewest for HLA-C alleles. In a later analysis, HLA-associated TCR beta chains showed more clonal expansion and lower generation probabilities than non-associated chains that were equally common. Because HLA typing was missing for some donors at each locus, association tests included only the typed subset. In vitro tests confirmed that three of the cytomegalovirus-associated TCR beta chains recognize cytomegalovirus antigens.

Library method: the immunoSEQ multiplex PCR assay. For the multiplex PCR, a mixture combining 60 forward primers for TCR Vbeta segments and 13 reverse primers for TCR Jbeta segments was used. The CDR3 region of rearranged TCR beta genes was amplified from genomic DNA with a multiplex PCR assay. The amplified TCR beta libraries were sequenced on the Illumina HiSeq System as 87-base-pair reads. Regarding the original processing steps: A later analysis tallied 80 million to 95 million unique TCR beta chains across the roughly 610 repertoires, and roughly 11 million of those chains were shared by two or more donors. A nearest-neighbor algorithm error-corrected the raw reads and collapsed the reads into unique sequences, merging closely related sequences to remove PCR and sequencing errors. Alignment of CDR3 sequences to IMGT reference sequences was used to assign V, D and J gene segments. For a sequence to be retained, a match of at least six nucleotides was required to both a V gene segment and a J gene segment. Rearrangements were called productive when the CDR3 lacked stop codons and stayed in frame with V and J; all others were non-productive. Following IMGT convention, CDR3 was defined as the stretch from the second conserved V-encoded cysteine to the conserved J-encoded phenylalanine. Sequences without an unambiguous match to a single V gene segment were excluded from the earlier analysis of about 630 of the donors. An earlier analysis of over 450 of the donors classified V segments as functional when productive rearrangements were above 56.7% and as segregating when the standard deviation between donors was above 5%. To diagnose cytomegalovirus status from the catalog of TCR beta chain sequences, a statistical classification framework was built. A later analysis assigned V and J genes by comparing TCR nucleotide sequences with IMGT/GENE-DB human TR gene sequences. In a later analysis, CDR3 sequences and most-parsimonious VDJ recombination scenarios were assigned using the TCRdist pipeline. A later analysis defined each TCR beta chain by its CDR3 amino acid sequence plus V-gene family, and excluded reads lacking a unique V-gene family. A later analysis removed nearly 600 highly shared, low-generation-probability nucleotide sequences to deal with suspected cross-contamination and a sequencing artifact. For each public chain, a later analysis derived a clonal expansion index from normalized ranks of inferred template counts within each repertoire. Generation probabilities in a later analysis came from a VDJ recombination model fitted to out-of-frame rearrangements, and those results were checked against IGoR. A later analysis scored TCR-TCR, TCR-HLA and TCR-CMV co-occurrence with hypergeometric tests, applying a repertoire-size bias correction to TCR pairs. To estimate false discovery rates, a later analysis permuted the HLA or CMV assignments 20 times. A later analysis grouped co-occurring TCRs with DBSCAN, adding TCRdist sequence similarity when clustering within HLA-allele-positive subsets. Repertoires with fewer than 30,000 or more than 120,000 public chains, plus five repertoires with anomalous nucleotide sharing, were excluded from co-occurrence clustering. Sourced from immuneACCESS, this table was stored by TCRdb with only in-frame sequences that have V and J called. A share of the clones is absent; for the studies checked, an unresolved V gene accounts for under half, and the remainder has no known explanation. The V and J calls and clone size are taken from that table; D and trimming were inferred from the DNA. This sample is represented by 100,000 or so clones; roughly 84% of them were singletons. The ten largest clones take up about 2.1% of the sample.

Concerning this clone: Its cognate antigen has yet to be identified. Nothing much larger sits one base from this clone, and base qualities are not available.

The cohort comprised some 730 healthy bone marrow donors. At the time of sampling, every cohort member was nominally healthy, though immune exposures that went unrecorded were likely present. The donor was CMV seronegative and belonged to the group of roughly 330 seronegative cohort members. A peripheral blood sample was collected from each donor, and TCR beta sequencing was performed on peripheral blood mononuclear cells. The Qiagen DNeasy Blood Extraction Kit was used to extract genomic DNA from the blood cell samples. This TCR was sampled from a man aged 18 to 29 in good health and CMV-seronegative. The sequenced material came from PBMCs.

The CDR3 is CASSDDRGGTDIQYF. In nucleotide form, the sequence is TGCGCCAGCAGTGATGATCGCGGAGGAACTGACATTCAGTACTTC. The chain is assembled from TRBV10-1 and TRBJ2-4; the D gene is possibly TRBD2, with 5 bases matching. There are 15 amino acids in the CDR3, from cysteine to phenylalanine inclusive. The read is trimmed to its CDR3 DNA, 45 bases read in frame from base 1. Trimming removed 3 bases from V and 8 bases from J, leaving 17 bases between the germline ends. Taken from the germline V gene (reference sequence), the CDR1 and CDR2 loops are WNHNN and SYGVQD.